This TCR beta chain originates from a study of lymphopenia after photon versus proton radiotherapy. This clone was counted a single time. Its cognate antigen is unknown. Generated by immunoSEQ multiplex PCR, the TCRdb table keeps only in-frame clones and is missing some. The data contain 70,000 or so clones, around 92% of them singletons. Whole-study findings and limits: Larger post-nadir TCR diversity loss correlated inversely with survival in deceased patients.

Germline assignment: CDR1 SGHDT and CDR2 YYEEEE. The CDR3 runs to 16 residues. Trimming took 1 base from V and 4 from J; bases not matched to a gene: 6. This specimen was peripheral blood, taken from a patient treated with photon-based radiotherapy. The chain couples TRBV5-6 to TRBJ2-2; 8 nucleotides align to TRBD2. The origin of this receptor is a woman in her thirties or forties with cholangiocarcinoma. CDR3 sequence reads: CASSLRGGQVTGELFF. For the CDR3, the DNA is TGTGCCAGCAGCTTGCGGGGGGGCCAGGTCACCGGGGAGCTGTTTTTT.